A selection of T cell receptor beta chains follows, all from one sample in a study of blood T cell repertoires in COVID-19. The protocol was immunoSEQ multiplex PCR, while the TCRdb copy is restricted to in-frame clones and leaves out a portion. The sample lists 130,000 to 150,000 clones; about 85% were seen once. The material sequenced was peripheral blood. Source of these receptors: a woman between 40 and 50 years old with active or convalescent COVID-19. Each CDR3 is given with its conserved first and last residue. The D gene is left open where the match is weak. A clone size is listed for some rows: how often the clone was seen (once, few, many), or a class if it is expanded.

v_gene	j_gene	d_gene	abundance	CDR3nt	CDR3aa
TRBV5-4	TRBJ2-7	NA	NA	TGTGCCAGCGCGATAACCGGGAGCGGGGAGCAGTACTTC	CASAITGSGEQYF
TRBV5-1	TRBJ2-2	NA	NA	TGCGCCAGCAGTAGCGGACTCGTCAATGCGAACACCGGGGAGCTGTTTTTT	CASSSGLVNANTGELFF
TRBV10-1	TRBJ2-2	NA	NA	TGCGCCAGCAGTGTGCGGCAGGGAAACACCGGGGAGCTGTTTTTT	CASSVRQGNTGELFF
TRBV6-5	TRBJ1-5	NA	many	TGTGCCAGCAGTTACGGGCAGGGGCTCAATCAGCCCCAGCATTTT	CASSYGQGLNQPQHF
TRBV5-1	TRBJ2-1	TRBD2	NA	TGCGCCAGCAGCTGGACTAGCGGGGGCCTTGCCTACAATGAGCAGTTCTTC	CASSWTSGGLAYNEQFF
TRBV11-2	TRBJ1-1	NA	NA	TGTGCCAGCAGCTTCACCGGGGACACTGAAGCTTTCTTT	CASSFTGDTEAFF
TRBV7-6	TRBJ2-7	TRBD2	NA	TGTGCCAGCAGCTTAGTCGGTAGCGGGGGAGGTGAGCAGTACTTC	CASSLVGSGGGEQYF
TRBV7-2	TRBJ1-3	NA	NA	TGTGCCAGCAGCTTAGTCCCCCCCGACAGGAACCCTGGAAACACCATATATTTT	CASSLVPPDRNPGNTIYF
TRBV9	TRBJ1-6	NA	NA	TGTGCCAGCAGCGATTCCGGGACAAAAAAGTCACCCCTCCACTTT	CASSDSGTKKSPLHF
TRBV6-6	TRBJ2-1	TRBD1	NA	TGTGCCAGCAGTTACCGGGACAGGCACAATGAGCAGTTCTTC	CASSYRDRHNEQFF
TRBV7-2	TRBJ2-7	TRBD1	few	TGTGCCAGCAGCTCCTGGACAGGGCCTAGCTCCTACGAGCAGTACTTC	CASSSWTGPSSYEQYF
TRBV4-3	TRBJ2-1	TRBD2	NA	TGCGCCAGCAGCCGGGGGACTAGCGGACCTTACAATGAGCAGTTCTTC	CASSRGTSGPYNEQFF
TRBV7-9	TRBJ2-5	NA	NA	TGTGCCAGCAGCTTAGAAACGGGGGGCCTACCAGAGACCCAGTACTTC	CASSLETGGLPETQYF
TRBV5-1	TRBJ1-1	TRBD1	NA	TGCGCCAGCAGCTTGATGGGACAGGGGACTATGAACACTGAAGCTTTCTTT	CASSLMGQGTMNTEAFF
TRBV19	TRBJ2-7	TRBD2	NA	TGTGCCAGTAGAAGACTAGCGGGGGGCTTCTACGAGCAGTACTTC	CASRRLAGGFYEQYF
TRBV28	TRBJ2-5	TRBD2	NA	TGTGCCAGCAGCCAGCTACTAGCGGGAGTTGAGACCCAGTACTTC	CASSQLLAGVETQYF
TRBV14	TRBJ2-7	NA	NA	TGTGCCAGCAGCCGTTCCCCAGACGAGCAGTACTTC	CASSRSPDEQYF
TRBV19	TRBJ1-3	NA	NA	TGTGCCAGTAGTTGGGGGGGGGCCGGAAACACCATATATTTT	CASSWGGAGNTIYF
TRBV5-6	TRBJ1-2	TRBD1	NA	TGTGCCAGCAGCCCAAGGACAGGGCACTACACCTTC	CASSPRTGHYTF
TRBV7-2	TRBJ1-4	TRBD1	NA	TGTGCCAGCAGTTATCAGGGGGCGGGCCAGGAAAAACTGTTTTTT	CASSYQGAGQEKLFF
TRBV27	TRBJ1-6	NA	NA	TGTGCCAGCAGTTTATGGTCAGGGATGGGTTCACCCCTCCACTTT	CASSLWSGMGSPLHF
TRBV2	TRBJ1-1	TRBD1	NA	TGTGCCAGCTCTCAGGACAGGGCTCTAAACACTGAAGCTTTCTTT	CASSQDRALNTEAFF
TRBV11-2	TRBJ1-2	NA	NA	TGTGCCAGCAGCCACCCGGGAGCGTTTGGTGGCTACACCTTC	CASSHPGAFGGYTF
TRBV11-2	TRBJ2-1	TRBD2	once	TGTGCCAGCAGCCTCAGGCTAGCGGGGGTCACCTACAATGAGCAGTTCTTC	CASSLRLAGVTYNEQFF
TRBV9	TRBJ2-3	NA	NA	TGTGCCAGCAGCGCCCTCACAGATACGCAGTATTTT	CASSALTDTQYF
TRBV19	TRBJ1-5	TRBD1	few	TGTGCCAGCCGACAGGGGGCTGGCAATCAGCCCCAGCATTTT	CASRQGAGNQPQHF
TRBV9	TRBJ2-1	NA	NA	TGTGCCAGCAGCGTAGAGGCGGGCCCGGTCAATGAGCAGTTCTTC	CASSVEAGPVNEQFF
TRBV5-5	TRBJ1-5	TRBD1	NA	TGTGCCAGCAGCGGTATAACAGGGGGCAACCAGCCCCAGCATTTT	CASSGITGGNQPQHF
TRBV6-5	TRBJ2-2	NA	few	TGTGCCAGCAGTTACTCTACGGGGTGGAACACCGGGGAGCTGTTTTTT	CASSYSTGWNTGELFF
TRBV30	TRBJ1-3	NA	NA	TGTGCCTGGGGCAGGGAAGTGGCTGGAAACACCATATATTTT	CAWGREVAGNTIYF
TRBV28	TRBJ1-1	NA	NA	TGTGCCAGCCCCCCGGGCATCGGCTCAAGCGGGAACACTGAAGCTTTCTTT	CASPPGIGSSGNTEAFF
TRBV4-1	TRBJ1-2	TRBD1	NA	TGCGCCAGCAGCCAAGGGGCCCCAGGACAGGGCTATGGCTACACCTTC	CASSQGAPGQGYGYTF
TRBV5-6	TRBJ2-1	TRBD1	NA	TGTGCCAGCAGCTTAGACAGGGTCAATGAGCAGTTCTTC	CASSLDRVNEQFF